Sequencing of this T cell receptor (beta chain) was carried out in a study of human T cells and chemical hapten exposure. Study context: Doses of diphenylcyclopropenone went to the patients' scalps weekly throughout the roughly 22-week study.

This clonotype was counted at least ten times. A junction end diverges from the germline sequence, so it may reflect a read error. One entry per CDR3 protein results from TCRdb running MiXCR on the RACE reads. The table includes some 380,000 distinct CDR3 sequences, about 4.8% detected once. Indicated time point: patch test 1, 2 weeks after DPC sensitization. The treatment is: therapeutic diphenylcyclopropenone sensitization with weekly scalp DPC. Every donor had alopecia and was 18 to 70 years old; all were suitable for DPC. This CDR3 is 12 amino acids long. The germline V gene encodes CDR1 SGHRS and CDR2 YFSETQ.

V gene TRBV5-1 combines with J gene TRBJ1-1; the D gene is possibly TRBD1 (5 bases). The input for sequencing was whole blood, taken in connection with sensitization to the hapten diphenylcyclopropenone (DPC). This sequence was found in a woman in her fifties or sixties with alopecia areata. Some clones in this sample may be carry-over from other donors' samples. The CDR3 here is CASSWGGTEAFF. DNA of the CDR3: TGTGCCAGCAGCTGGGGGGGCACTGAAGCTTTCTTT. Supplemented by reference TRBV5-1 and TRBJ1-1, the full variable domain reads KAGVTQTPRYLIKTRGQQVTLSCSPISGHRSVSWYQQTPGQGLQFLFEYFSETQRNKGNFPGRFSGRQFSNSRSEMNVSTLELGDSALYLCASSWGGTEAFFGQGTRLTVV.